Presented here are 5 T cell receptor beta chains from one specimen sequenced in a study of T cell changes during pregnancy in multiple sclerosis. This table comes from immunoSEQ multiplex PCR, and its TCRdb copy is limited to in-frame clones, with some not included. The top ten hold 0.68% of the sample, which has 20,000 to 25,000 clones, approximately 90% seen once. The specimen comprised CD4+ T cells from peripheral blood mononuclear cells, sampled in the third trimester of pregnancy. The receptors derive from a female donor with multiple sclerosis, enrolled in a pregnancy study.

The chain recombines TRBV30 with TRBJ1-6, with TRBD1 matching over 8 bases. V shed 6 bases, J shed 9 bases, and the junction held 4 bases outside the gene matches. Germline lookup yields CDR1 GTSNPN and CDR2 SVGIG (reference sequence). This CDR3 has 12 residues. Here the CDR3 reads CACDRGGSPLHF. The DNA for the CDR3 is TGTGCCTGTGACAGGGGAGGTTCACCCCTCCACTTT.

V is TRBV6-1 and J is TRBJ1-6; D remains ambiguous. V was trimmed by 2 bases and J by 5 bases, leaving 16 bases between them. The CDR3 is made up of 17 amino acids. Germline V gene data show CDR1 as MNHNS and CDR2 as SASEGT. Here the CDR3 reads CASSERRVTSDNSPLHF. The CDR3 region has the DNA TGTGCCAGCAGTGAACGGAGGGTAACCTCGGATAATTCACCCCTCCACTTT.

V is TRBV5-1 and J is TRBJ2-5; 10 nucleotides align to TRBD2. V shed 3 bases and J 3 bases; nucleotides not matched to a gene: 5. Germline-derived CDR1 and CDR2 are SGHRS and YFSETQ. The CDR3 contains 15 residues. DNA for the CDR3: TGCGCCAGCAGCTCATTCAGCGGGAGGGAAGAGACCCAGTACTTC. This sequence encodes CASSSFSGREETQYF.

The chain combines TRBV25-1 with TRBJ1-2; 8 bases map to TRBD1. The length of the CDR3 is 13 residues. Per germline, CDR1 MGHDK and CDR2 SYGVNS. Trimming at V came to 5 bases and at J to 8 bases, leaving 7 bases not matched to a gene. This chain's CDR3 is CASSPDRGRGYTF. CDR3 sequence (DNA): TGTGCCAGCAGTCCCGACAGGGGCCGGGGCTACACCTTC.

The rearrangement links TRBV19 to TRBJ1-4; TRBD1 matches at 8 bases. With 4 bases clipped from V and 12 bases from J, the junction kept 22 bases outside the gene matches. This CDR3 is built from 18 residues. CDR1 and CDR2 (germline): LNHDA, SQIVND (reference sequence). The CDR3 DNA reads TGTGCCAGTAGTAGTCTCCCGGGACAGGAGGGGCCCAGAAAGGAACTGTTTTTT. It specifies CASSSLPGQEGPRKELFF.